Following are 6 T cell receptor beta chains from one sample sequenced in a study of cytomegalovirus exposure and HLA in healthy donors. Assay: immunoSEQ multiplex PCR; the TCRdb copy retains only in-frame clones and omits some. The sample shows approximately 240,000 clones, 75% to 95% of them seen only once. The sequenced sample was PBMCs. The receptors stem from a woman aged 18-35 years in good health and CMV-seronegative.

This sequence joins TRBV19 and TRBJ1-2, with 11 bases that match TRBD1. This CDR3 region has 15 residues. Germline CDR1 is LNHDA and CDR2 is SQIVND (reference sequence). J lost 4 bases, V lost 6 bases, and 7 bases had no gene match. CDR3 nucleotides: TGTGCCAGTAGGCCGGCCGGGACAGGGGGCTATGGCTACACCTTC. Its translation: CASRPAGTGGYGYTF.

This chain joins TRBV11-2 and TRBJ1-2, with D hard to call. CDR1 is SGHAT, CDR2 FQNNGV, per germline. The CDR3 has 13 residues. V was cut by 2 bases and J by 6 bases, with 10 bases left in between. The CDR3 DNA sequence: TGTGCCAGCAGCTTACTTCTACGCCATGGCTACACCTTC. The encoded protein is CASSLLLRHGYTF.

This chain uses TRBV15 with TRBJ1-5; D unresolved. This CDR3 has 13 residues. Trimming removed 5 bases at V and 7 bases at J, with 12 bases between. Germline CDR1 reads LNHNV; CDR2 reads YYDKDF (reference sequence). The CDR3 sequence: CATSLTKRQPQHF. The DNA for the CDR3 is TGTGCCACCAGCCTCACCAAGAGGCAGCCCCAGCATTTT.

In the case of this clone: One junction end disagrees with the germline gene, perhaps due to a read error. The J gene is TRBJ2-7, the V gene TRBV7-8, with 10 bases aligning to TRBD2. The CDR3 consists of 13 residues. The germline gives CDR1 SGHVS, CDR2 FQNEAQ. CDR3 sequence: CASSFISGRSVEF. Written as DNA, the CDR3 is TGTGCCAGCAGCTTTATTAGCGGGAGGTCCGTTGAGTTC. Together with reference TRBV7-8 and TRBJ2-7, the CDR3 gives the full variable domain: GAGVSQSPRYKVAKRGQDVALRCDPISGHVSLFWYQQALGQGPEFLTYFQNEAQLDKSGLPSDRFFAERPEGSVSTLKIQRTQQEDSAVYLCASSFISGRSVEFGPGTRLTVT.

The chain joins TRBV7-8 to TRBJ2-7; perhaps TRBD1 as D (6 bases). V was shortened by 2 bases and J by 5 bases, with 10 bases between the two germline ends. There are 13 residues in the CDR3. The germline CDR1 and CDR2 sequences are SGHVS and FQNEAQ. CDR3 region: CASSLNRVHEQYF. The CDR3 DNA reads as TGTGCCAGCAGCTTAAACAGGGTCCACGAGCAGTACTTC.

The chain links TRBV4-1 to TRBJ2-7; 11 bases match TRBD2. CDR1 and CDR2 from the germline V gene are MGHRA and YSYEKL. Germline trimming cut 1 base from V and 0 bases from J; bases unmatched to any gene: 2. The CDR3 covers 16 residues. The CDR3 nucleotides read TGCGCCAGCAGCCAAGTACTAGCGGGAGCCTCCTACGAGCAGTACTTC. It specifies CASSQVLAGASYEQYF.